One sample yielded the 4 T cell receptor beta chains listed below, sequenced in a study of cytomegalovirus exposure and HLA in healthy donors. PCR used 60 Vbeta primers and 13 Jbeta primers. Clones were sequenced by immunoSEQ multiplex PCR, and TCRdb holds only the in-frame ones, with some missing. There are nearly 95,000 clones in the sample; roughly two thirds occur only once, and roughly 6.3% lies in the top ten. Sequenced material: PBMCs. These receptors were collected from a woman in her thirties in good health and CMV-seronegative.

Here the CDR3 DNA reads TGTGCCAGCAGCCAAGAGTCGGGACTAGCGGGAGCGAATGAGCAGTTCTTC. Protein product: CASSQESGLAGANEQFF. This chain joins TRBV4-2 and TRBJ2-1, with 14 bases aligning to TRBD2. Germline CDR1 is LGHNA and CDR2 is YNFKEQ. The CDR3 contains 17 residues. V shed 0 bases and J 7 bases; nucleotides not matched to a gene: 5.

This chain joins TRBV27 and TRBJ1-2; D is ambiguous. There are 17 residues in the CDR3. Germline CDR1 is MNHEY and CDR2 is SMNVEV (reference sequence). V was cut by 0 bases and J by 3 bases, with 17 bases left in between. The chain's CDR3 is CASSLSIGAGSYYGYTF. The DNA for the CDR3 is TGTGCCAGCAGTTTATCGATAGGAGCGGGGTCCTACTATGGCTACACCTTC.

This clone was found a few times. The V and J genes are TRBV6-4 and TRBJ2-3, with 8 bases matching TRBD1. Germline values: CDR1 MRHNA, CDR2 SNTAGT. The CDR3 contains 13 residues. Trimming cost V 7 bases and J 3 bases; bases outside gene matches: 3. For the CDR3, the DNA is TGTGCCAGCAAGGACAGGGCGACAGATACGCAGTATTTT. It codes for CASKDRATDTQYF.

The chain employs TRBV5-1 and TRBJ2-7; unclear D gene. CDR3 length: 14 amino acids. Germline-derived CDR1 and CDR2 are SGHRS and YFSETQ. Trimming cost V 0 bases and J 1 base, with 8 bases left between them. The CDR3 DNA reads TGCGCCAGCAGCTTGGCGAAGAGGTCCTACGAGCAGTACTTC. Amino acid sequence: CASSLAKRSYEQYF.